The entry below describes one T cell receptor beta chain. Its antigen is not identified. This specimen comes from a study of shared clonotypes between healthy human individuals. Study results and limitations: Naive CD4 clonotype sharing across four donors was approximately 5%.

CDR1 and CDR2 from the germline V gene are SGHAT and FQNNGV. V was cut by 5 bases and J by 3 bases, with 14 bases left in between. The CDR3 has 15 residues. Sequenced by immunoSEQ multiplex PCR; TCRdb stores in-frame clones only, minus some. The sample gives approximately 2,300,000 clones, 92% of which show up once; 0.37% is in the top ten. The chain couples TRBV11-2 to TRBJ2-1, with a weak D call TRBD1 (5 bases). The origin of this receptor is a man aged 18 to 29 in good health. Some clones in this sample may be carry-over from other donors' samples. What was sequenced was naive CD4+ T cells from PBMCs. Subset described: CD45RA+ positively selected. CDR3 DNA sequence: TGTGCCAGCAGCCCGGACACCGCGAGCTACAATGAGCAGTTCTTC. Residues: CASSPDTASYNEQFF.